This T cell receptor beta chain appears in the sequencing data of a study of cytomegalovirus exposure and HLA in healthy donors (dated by TCRdb to about 2017). The study in broad terms: An earlier analysis of 587 of the donors reported 276 Gb of sequence data and 90 million to 120 million unique TCR beta sequences obtained from 150 million to 200 million T cells. An earlier analysis of 587 of the donors used high-throughput TCR beta sequencing to judge whether each TCR beta V gene segment behaved as functional or pseudogenic. Among the approximately 400 genotyped donors, roughly 80% belonged to the genetic ancestry cluster associated with self-reported Caucasian donors. Among 300 to 500 genotyped donors of the cohort, an average of around 250,000 unique TCR beta nucleotide sequences was sequenced per donor, of which roughly 18% were non-productive. The number of donors typed differed by locus, with about 629-640 for A, B, C, DRB1 and DQB1, around 520 for DQA1, 600 to 610 for DPA1, and approximately 470 for DPB1. Along with the roughly 700-subject first cohort, a separate validation cohort of 120 different subjects was used. A handful of DR-DQ haplotypes were handled as single units for association and clustering because linkage in the cohort was strong. Both class I and class II loci were covered by HLA typing, at four-digit resolution. The study was designed to test whether signatures of past pathogen exposure could be identified by cataloging public T cell receptors. All discovery cohort repertoires had been generated using a single sequencing platform. Genome-wide SNP genotypes for about 55% of the roughly 670 donors were used in a later genetic analysis, which treated that subset as a discovery cohort. To predict cytomegalovirus infection status, the study brought together high-throughput TCR immunosequencing, statistical association of individual TCRs with disease status, and machine learning. The study used immunosequencing to profile the T cell repertoires of 666 subjects and linked those repertoires to cytomegalovirus serostatus. Donor age, sex, ethnicity and CMV serostatus were collected together with the repertoire data. In the later analysis, no new phenotypic data were used to find candidate immune exposures; instead, reliance was placed on TCR beta sequences and their occurrence across donors. A later analysis re-analyzed previously published TCR beta repertoires from 666 donors and added high-resolution HLA genotyping to study TCR occurrence patterns. An early release covering more than 500 HLA-typed donors comprised about 300 gigabases of sequencing data and tens of millions of unique TCR sequences.

The CDR3 runs 14 residues from the cysteine to the phenylalanine. Only CDR3 DNA remains: 42 bases, in frame from the first base. V gives up 4 bases and J gives up 5 bases, and the segment between their germline ends measures 17 bases. Taken from the germline V gene (reference sequence), the CDR1 and CDR2 loops are GTSNPN and SVGIG. As concerns this clone: Its antigen has not been determined.

Libraries were prepared through the immunoSEQ multiplex PCR assay. For the multiplex PCR, a mixture combining 60 forward primers for TCR Vbeta segments and 13 reverse primers for TCR Jbeta segments was used. Amplification of the CDR3 region of rearranged TCR beta genes was performed with a multiplex PCR assay on genomic DNA. Amplified TCR beta libraries were sequenced as 87-base-pair reads on the Illumina HiSeq System. The paper's data handling went like this. A later analysis counted about 80 million unique TCR beta chains across the approximately 700 repertoires, and around 9.9 million of these chains were shared by at least two donors. Raw reads were error-corrected and collapsed into unique sequences with a nearest-neighbor algorithm that merged closely related sequences to remove PCR and sequencing errors. V, D and J gene segments were assigned by aligning CDR3 sequences to IMGT reference sequences. For a sequence to be retained, at least a six-nucleotide match to both a V gene segment and a J gene segment was required. A rearrangement counted as productive if the CDR3 had no stop codons and remained in frame with V and J, and every other rearrangement counted as non-productive. CDR3 was defined by IMGT convention, running from the second conserved V-encoded cysteine to the conserved J-encoded phenylalanine. Sequences without an unambiguous match to a single V gene segment were excluded from the earlier analysis of approximately 600 of the donors. An earlier analysis of fewer than 750 of the donors called V segments functional above 56.7% productive rearrangements and segregating when the between-donor standard deviation exceeded 5%. A statistical classification framework was developed to diagnose cytomegalovirus status using the catalog of TCR beta chain sequences. In a later analysis, V and J genes were assigned by comparing TCR nucleotide sequences against IMGT/GENE-DB human TR gene sequences. Using the TCRdist pipeline, a later analysis assigned CDR3 sequences along with most-parsimonious VDJ recombination scenarios. In a later analysis, each TCR beta chain was defined by its CDR3 amino acid sequence together with its V-gene family, and reads lacking a unique V-gene family were excluded. To address suspected cross-contamination and a sequencing artifact, a later analysis removed 592 highly shared, low-generation-probability nucleotide sequences. For each public chain, a later analysis derived a clonal expansion index from normalized ranks of inferred template counts within each repertoire. In a later analysis, generation probabilities were computed using a VDJ recombination model fitted to out-of-frame rearrangements, and the results were checked against IGoR. Hypergeometric tests were used in a later analysis to score TCR-TCR, TCR-HLA and TCR-CMV co-occurrence, with a repertoire-size bias correction applied to the TCR pairs. To estimate false discovery rates, a later analysis permuted the HLA or CMV assignments 20 times. In a later analysis, co-occurring TCRs were grouped using DBSCAN, with TCRdist sequence similarity added in when clustering inside HLA-allele-positive subsets. For co-occurrence clustering, repertoires with fewer than 30,000 or more than 120,000 public chains were excluded, along with four to six repertoires with anomalous nucleotide sharing. TCRdb took this table from immuneACCESS and kept in-frame rearrangements with V and J called. Such tables lack part of the clones; where checked against another copy, unresolved V genes explain under half of the gap, and the rest is unexplained. The V and J calls and clone size come from that table; D and trimming were worked out from the DNA. This sample's clone table shows around 70,000 clones. 4.5% to 5% of the sample is taken by the ten largest.

General study outcomes and caveats: In a later genetic analysis, fewer N-insertions in productive TCRs were reported among donors in an Asian-associated ancestry cluster than the approximately 670-donor mean. CMV serostatus was the only immune exposure information available for the cohort. Because counts were too low, around 17 rarely observed V segments, including chromosome 9 orphons, were left out of the earlier analysis of about 620 of the donors. A further reported finding was that TCR beta sequences accurately predicted the HLA-A and HLA-B alleles for most subjects in the first cohort. Sequencing depth was assumed to be roughly uniform across donors in the presence/absence analyses, though that assumption may not hold. It was suggested by the authors that the approach could potentially be generalized to other disease states and immunological phenotypes. A few of the identified cytomegalovirus-associated TCR beta chains were confirmed in vitro to be specific for cytomegalovirus antigens. The cohort was sequenced for TCR beta chains only, and without alpha or paired-chain data the features that could be detected were limited. Because some donors lacked HLA typing at each locus, the association tests relied only on the typed subset. Cytomegalovirus status was reported to be diagnosed by the classifier with high specificity and sensitivity in both the original and validation cohorts. Correlated functional status among segregating V segments might be attributable to linkage disequilibrium, but an unknown experimental factor could not be ruled out. While some public TCRs were present in many individuals, most TCR sequences turned up only very rarely across donors. When HLA alleles, especially DR and DQ, strongly co-occurred, attributing TCR associations to individual alleles was difficult. According to a later analysis, most CMV-associated TCR beta chains appeared to be HLA-restricted, and the HLA associations seemed to be driven largely by CMV exposure. A cluster of highly shared sequence variants was judged likely to be a technical artifact of the sequencing pipeline. A later analysis associated about 17,000 TCR beta sequences with specific HLA alleles at a false discovery rate of 0.05. According to a later analysis, TCR association rates differed among HLA loci, with DRB1 alleles showing the most associated TCRs and HLA-C alleles showing the fewest. A total of fewer than 200 TCR beta chains were listed by the study as associated with cytomegalovirus. In a later analysis, several top co-occurrence clusters were reported to appear linked to parvovirus B19, influenza, CMV and Epstein-Barr virus. Some IMGT-functional V segments, including TRBV6-2 and TRBV6-3, could not be distinguished by the 87-base-pair reads and were therefore excluded. Broadly in line with IMGT annotations, most TCR beta V segments showed up in productive rearrangements about 90% or about 30% of the time in an earlier analysis of a few hundred of the donors. In a later genetic analysis, a missense DCLRE1C variant was associated with V-gene and J-gene trimming of TCR beta chains, and the association was replicated in an independent cohort. In a later analysis, HLA-associated TCR beta chains were found to be more clonally expanded and to have lower generation probabilities than equally common non-associated chains.

In total, 666 healthy bone marrow donors made up the cohort. At the time of sampling, all cohort members were nominally healthy, though unrecorded immune exposures were likely present. The donor was CMV seronegative and belonged to the group of over 350 seronegative cohort members. Each donor provided a peripheral blood sample, and peripheral blood mononuclear cells were used for TCR beta sequencing. Genomic DNA extraction from the blood cell samples was performed with the Qiagen DNeasy Blood Extraction Kit. Sequencing was performed on PBMCs. The V gene is TRBV30 and the J gene is TRBJ1-1; the D gene identity is not certain. The sequence came from a middle-aged man in good health and CMV-seronegative. The CDR3 sequence is CAWIRGPGGTEAFF. The nucleotides are TGTGCCTGGATTCGCGGGCCGGGTGGGACTGAAGCTTTCTTT.